The 24 T cell receptor beta chains below come from one sample, sequenced in a study of blood T cell repertoires in COVID-19. Libraries were prepared by immunoSEQ multiplex PCR; TCRdb keeps only in-frame clonotypes and omits some of them. This table has about 64,000 clones, around 86% appearing once. The sample was peripheral blood. The origin of the receptors is a man in his fifties with active COVID-19.

The rearrangement links TRBV5-1 to TRBJ2-1, with 9 bases aligning to TRBD2. J gave up 2 bases and V 2 bases, and 2 bases lay outside the gene matches. The V gene's germline CDR1 is SGHRS and CDR2 YFSETQ. The CDR3 has 15 residues. Written as DNA, the CDR3 is TGCGCCAGCAGCTTCAGCGGGGGGACCTACAATGAGCAGTTCTTC. Amino acids: CASSFSGGTYNEQFF.

V and J are TRBV19 and TRBJ2-2; 9 nucleotides align to TRBD1. Germline values: CDR1 LNHDA, CDR2 SQIVND (reference sequence). The CDR3 covers 15 residues. V shed 5 bases, J shed 6 bases, and the junction held 7 bases outside the gene matches. In nucleotides, the CDR3 is TGTGCCAGTAGTCCCCGACAGGGGGAATCCGGGGAGCTGTTTTTT. Translated, it gives CASSPRQGESGELFF.

The CDR3 region is CASGLAGGRETQYF. As DNA, the CDR3 is TGTGCTAGTGGGCTAGCGGGGGGGCGAGAGACCCAGTACTTC. This chain uses TRBV12-5 with TRBJ2-5; 12 bases map to TRBD2. J was trimmed by 4 bases and V by 6 bases; bases with no gene match: 3. The CDR3 consists of 14 residues. Germline loops: CDR1 LGHNT, CDR2 FRNRAP.

The chain links TRBV12-5 to TRBJ2-5; no clear D. Germline CDR1 reads LGHNT; CDR2 reads FRNRAP. The V and J ends lost 1 base and 5 bases respectively, with 14 bases between them. There are 15 residues in the CDR3. Written as DNA, the CDR3 is TGTGCTAGTGGTTTGGACGCGGCCCCCCGGGAGACCCAGTACTTC. The encoded protein is CASGLDAAPRETQYF. Looking up the rest from reference TRBV12-5 and TRBJ2-5 gives the full variable domain: DARVTQTPRHKVTEMGQEVTMRCQPILGHNTVFWYRQTMMQGLELLAYFRNRAPLDDSGMPKDRFSAEMPDATLATLKIQPSEPRDSAVYFCASGLDAAPRETQYFGPGTRLLVL.

The rearrangement links TRBV7-2 to TRBJ2-3, with TRBD2 matching 9 bases. The V and J ends lost 11 bases and 5 bases, in that order; junction bases with no gene match: 11. The germline gives CDR1 SGHTA, CDR2 FQGNSA. This CDR3 region has 14 residues. CDR3 amino acids: CAGVAGGPRDTQYF. The CDR3 DNA is TGTGCCGGGGTGGCGGGGGGGCCAAGAGATACGCAGTATTTT. Full variable domain (missing parts from reference TRBV7-2 and TRBJ2-3): GAGVSQSPSNKVTEKGKDVELRCDPISGHTALYWYRQSLGQGLEFLIYFQGNSAPDKSGLPSDRFSAERTGGSVSTLTIQRTQQEDSAVYLCAGVAGGPRDTQYFGPGTRLTVL.

The chain combines TRBV5-1 with TRBJ2-1, with no clear D. Germline V lookup: CDR1 SGHRS, CDR2 YFSETQ. CDR3 length equals 13 residues. V was cut by 0 bases and J by 15 bases, with 16 bases left in between. CDR3 amino acids: CASSLAQVTVPFF. The CDR3 DNA reads TGCGCCAGCAGCTTGGCTCAGGTTACTGTTCCGTTCTTC.

The chain employs TRBV19 and TRBJ1-5; D not resolved. Germline CDR1 is LNHDA and CDR2 is SQIVND (reference sequence). The germline V and J ends were trimmed by 5 bases and 0 bases, with 8 bases remaining between them. The CDR3 contains 14 residues. The CDR3 bases are TGTGCCAGTAGTTGGCAAGATAGCAATCAGCCCCAGCATTTT. This gives the protein CASSWQDSNQPQHF.

The chain uses TRBV10-3 and TRBJ2-7, with 8 bases aligning to TRBD1. From germline, CDR1 is ENHRY and CDR2 SYGVKD. This CDR3 has 15 amino acids. V lost 1 base and J lost 2; bases outside the gene matches: 4. The CDR3 loop reads CAISEYVGQAYEQYF. CDR3 nucleotides: TGTGCCATCAGTGAGTATGTGGGACAGGCCTACGAGCAGTACTTC.

The gene calls are TRBV29-1 and TRBJ1-2; 7 bases agree with TRBD1. The CDR3 spans 12 residues. V gave up 7 bases and J gave up 0 bases; unmatched junction bases: 2. Looked up from germline, CDR1 is SQVTM and CDR2 is ANQGSEA. DNA of the CDR3: TGCAGCGGTACAGGGGCTAACTATGGCTACACCTTC. Its protein is CSGTGANYGYTF. Full variable domain (outside the CDR3, taken from reference TRBV29-1 and TRBJ1-2): SAVISQKPSRDICQRGTSLTIQCQVDSQVTMMFWYRQQPGQSLTLIATANQGSEATYESGFVIDKFPISRPNLTFSTLTVSNMSPEDSSIYLCSGTGANYGYTFGSGTRLTVV.

This sequence joins TRBV5-1 and TRBJ2-5; TRBD2 is a possible D gene (6 bases). V gave up 2 bases and J gave up 0 bases, with 8 bases separating them. The CDR3 is 14 residues long. The germline V gene has CDR1 SGHRS and CDR2 YFSETQ. The CDR3 sequence is CASSFGGDQETQYF. The CDR3 DNA reads TGCGCCAGCAGCTTTGGCGGGGACCAAGAGACCCAGTACTTC.

CDR3 in DNA: TGTGCCTGGAGTTCAGGGTGGTATTCACACAATGAGCAGTTCTTC. This gives the protein CAWSSGWYSHNEQFF. The V gene is TRBV30, the J gene TRBJ2-1; D possibly corresponds to TRBD1 (5 bases). V lost 2 bases and J lost 5, with 16 bases in between. The CDR3 runs 15 residues. Germline V gives CDR1 GTSNPN, CDR2 SVGIG (reference sequence).

The chain is built from TRBV11-2 and TRBJ2-5, with TRBD2 matching 7 bases. This CDR3 spans 15 amino acids. Trimming took 1 base from V and 7 from J; bases not matched to a gene: 9. CDR1 is SGHAT and CDR2 is FQNNGV in the germline V gene. The CDR3 is CASSLGGGTSRTQYF. The CDR3 DNA is TGTGCCAGCAGCTTAGGGGGGGGGACTTCTAGGACCCAGTACTTC. Full variable domain (remainder filled in from reference TRBV11-2 and TRBJ2-5): EAGVAQSPRYKIIEKRQSVAFWCNPISGHATLYWYQQILGQGPKLLIQFQNNGVVDDSQLPKDRFSAERLKGVDSTLKIQPAKLEDSAVYLCASSLGGGTSRTQYFGPGTRLLVL.

V usage is TRBV30 and J usage is TRBJ1-2, with a weak D call TRBD1 (6 bases). CDR3 length: 15 amino acids. CDR1 is GTSNPN and CDR2 is SVGIG in the germline V gene (reference sequence). V lost 4 bases and J 5 bases, leaving 20 bases between the germline ends. CDR3 region: CAWTILDRERYGYTF. The CDR3 DNA reads TGTGCCTGGACTATTCTGGACAGAGAAAGATATGGCTACACCTTC.

The chain combines TRBV11-3 with TRBJ1-1; no clear D gene. The V gene lost 3 bases and the J gene lost 1 base, with 9 bases spanning the gap. CDR3 length equals 14 residues. Germline CDR1 SGHNT, CDR2 YENEEA. In nucleotides, the CDR3 is TGTGCCAGCAGCTTTGGGCCATCGAACACTGAAGCTTTCTTT. It is translated as CASSFGPSNTEAFF.

The chain combines TRBV6-5 with TRBJ2-7, with D possibly being TRBD1 (6 bases). The V end lost 4 bases, the J end lost 3 bases, and 13 bases lay between the germline ends. The CDR3 extends over 14 amino acids. Per the germline V gene, CDR1 is MNHEY and CDR2 is SVGAGI. CDR3 sequence: CASSSLGASYEQYF. CDR3 nucleotides: TGTGCCAGCAGTTCCTTGGGGGCAAGCTACGAGCAGTACTTC.

CDR3 bases: TGTGCCACCGAGGGGGCAAGGAACACTGAAGCTTTCTTT. Residues: CATEGARNTEAFF. V gene TRBV24-1 combines with J gene TRBJ1-1; 7 bases agree with TRBD1. CDR3 length: 13 amino acids. The germline V gene has CDR1 KGHDR and CDR2 SFDVKD. V dropped 9 bases and J dropped 1; count of bases not matched to a gene: 4.

The genes are TRBV18 and TRBJ2-3; D might be TRBD2 (5 bases). CDR3 length: 14 residues. Per the germline V gene, CDR1 is KGHSH and CDR2 is LQKENI. V dropped 3 bases and J dropped 6 bases, with 13 bases sitting between them. CDR3 DNA sequence: TGTGCCAGCTCACCTGAGAGGGTCGGGGATACGCAGTATTTT. This codes for CASSPERVGDTQYF.

This clone came up once. V is TRBV11-3 and J is TRBJ2-6, with a tentative D call TRBD2 (6 bases). Trimming cost V 0 bases and J 0 bases, with 18 bases left between them. The germline V gene encodes CDR1 SGHNT and CDR2 YENEEA. CDR3 length: 20 amino acids. The CDR3 is CASSLEWGLQADSGANVLTF. The CDR3 bases are TGTGCCAGCAGCTTAGAATGGGGACTCCAGGCTGACTCTGGGGCCAACGTCCTGACTTTC.

This chain connects TRBV3-1 (or the pseudogene TRBV3-2) to TRBJ2-1; TRBD2 aligns across 12 bases. V lost 2 bases and J lost 8; bases outside the gene matches: 7. CDR1 and CDR2 (germline): LGHDT, YNNKEL (reference sequence). The CDR3 is made up of 16 amino acids. CDR3 DNA: TGTGCCAGCAGCCAACAGACTAGCGGGGGTGGCGATGAGCAGTTCTTC. Residues: CASSQQTSGGGDEQFF.

This chain connects TRBV11-3 to TRBJ2-1, with 9 bases matching TRBD1. The CDR3 has 14 amino acids. Trimming at V came to 3 bases and at J to 5 bases, leaving 2 bases not matched to a gene. Germline lookup yields CDR1 SGHNT and CDR2 YENEEA. Here the CDR3 DNA reads TGTGCCAGCAGCTTGACAGGGGGGAACAATGAGCAGTTCTTC. Its translation: CASSLTGGNNEQFF.

The V gene is TRBV5-4, the J gene TRBJ2-6; 7 bases map to TRBD1. V lost 3 bases to trimming and J lost 2 bases; unmatched junction nucleotides: 8. The CDR3 loop spans 17 amino acids. Germline CDR1 reads SGHNT; CDR2 reads YYREEE (reference sequence). The CDR3 sequence is CASSSRDRNPGANVLTF. DNA for the CDR3: TGTGCCAGCAGCTCACGGGACAGAAACCCTGGGGCCAACGTCCTGACTTTC.

The rearrangement uses TRBV27 and TRBJ1-1, with D uncertain. Germline loops: CDR1 MNHEY, CDR2 SMNVEV (reference sequence). This CDR3 has 16 amino acids. V was cut by 5 bases and J by 2 bases, with 18 bases left in between. The CDR3 nucleotides read TGTGCCAGCAGTCCACCCGGCAGAACGACAAACACTGAAGCTTTCTTT. Protein sequence: CASSPPGRTTNTEAFF.

The gene calls are TRBV11-2 and TRBJ2-5; D is possibly TRBD2 (6 bases). CDR1 and CDR2 from the germline V gene are SGHAT and FQNNGV. Trimming cost V 3 bases and J 1 base, with 12 bases left between them. The CDR3 has 15 residues. The CDR3 nucleotides are TGTGCCAGCAGCTTTAGCGGAGCGGCCCAAGAGACCCAGTACTTC. It specifies CASSFSGAAQETQYF.

The V call is TRBV2, the J call TRBJ1-1; D uncertain. Trimming left V 5 bases short and J 10 bases short, with 17 bases between. There are 13 residues in the CDR3. Per germline, CDR1 SNHLY and CDR2 FYNNEI. The chain's CDR3 is CASSSYTARRAFF. CDR3 DNA: TGTGCCAGCAGTTCTTACACCGCCAGAAGAGCTTTCTTT.